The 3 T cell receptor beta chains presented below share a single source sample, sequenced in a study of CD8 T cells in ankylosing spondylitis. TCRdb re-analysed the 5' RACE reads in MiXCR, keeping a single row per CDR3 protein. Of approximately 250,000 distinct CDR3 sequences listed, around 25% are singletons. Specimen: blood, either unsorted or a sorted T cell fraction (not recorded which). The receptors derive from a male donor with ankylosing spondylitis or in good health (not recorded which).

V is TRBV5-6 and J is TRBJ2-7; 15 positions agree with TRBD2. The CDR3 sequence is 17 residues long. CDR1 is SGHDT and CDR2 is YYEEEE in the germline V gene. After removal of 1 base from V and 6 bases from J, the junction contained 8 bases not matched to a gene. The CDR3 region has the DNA TGTGCCAGCAGCTTGTTTGGACTAGCGGGGGGGCTTGGCGAGCAGTACTTC. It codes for CASSLFGLAGGLGEQYF.

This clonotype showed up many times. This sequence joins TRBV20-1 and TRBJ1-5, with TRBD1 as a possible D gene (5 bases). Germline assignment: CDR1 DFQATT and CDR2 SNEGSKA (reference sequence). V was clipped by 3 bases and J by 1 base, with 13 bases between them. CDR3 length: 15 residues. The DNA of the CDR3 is TGCAGTGCTAGCGTTGGGGGTCTGAGCAATCAGCCCCAGCATTTT. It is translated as CSASVGGLSNQPQHF.

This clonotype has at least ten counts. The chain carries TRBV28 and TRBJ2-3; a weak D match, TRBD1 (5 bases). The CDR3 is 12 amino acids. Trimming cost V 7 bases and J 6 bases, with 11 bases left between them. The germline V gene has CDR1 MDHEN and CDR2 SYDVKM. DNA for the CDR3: TGTGCCAGCACCCAGGGCCTGGATACGCAGTATTTT. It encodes CASTQGLDTQYF.